This T cell receptor beta chain was recovered during a study of CD8 T cells in ankylosing spondylitis (dated by TCRdb to 2016 to 2017). Describing the broader study: T cell receptor beta repertoires were profiled in healthy donors and ankylosing spondylitis patients so that disease-linked TCR variants could be found. The full study cohort comprised some 27 ankylosing spondylitis patients and some 100 healthy donors. Peripheral blood samples were taken, and synovial fluid was additionally collected from ankylosing spondylitis patients. The paper as a whole reports these results and caveats: Blood from ankylosing spondylitis patients appeared to be characterized by a TCR beta motif composed of under ten highly homologous amino acid variants. Some of the motif variants had been reported before in the synovial fluid and blood of reactive arthritis patients, a finding that suggests common disease-initiation mechanisms. The disease-linked clones had a CD8+ phenotype and were found at relatively low frequencies in peripheral blood. According to the report, matched synovial fluid samples from ankylosing spondylitis patients were significantly enriched for the disease-linked clones.

In the case of this clonotype: No cognate antigen has been identified for it. Per-base qualities were not stored, and no clone one base away is much larger.

TCRdb shows the sequencer as Illumina HiSeq 2500. Quantitative 5'-RACE with molecular barcodes was used to prepare TCR beta libraries. The authors processed their data as follows. A new computational method based on a probabilistic model of VDJ rearrangement was used to identify disease-linked TCR variants. TCRdb redid the processing of the public reads, applying fastp at Q25 and MiXCR, and retained in-frame beta chains. When rows share a CDR3 protein, they turn into one entry using the most common DNA and genes. None of the V and J calls come from the authors' own analysis; TCRdb made them. For this sample there are about 160,000 distinct CDR3 sequences; around a tenth appear just once. Approximately 15% of the sample comes from the top ten. At the junction V is shortened by 1 base and J by 2 bases, with 10 bases in between. The CDR3 covers 16 residues, taking in both the cysteine and the phenylalanine. Only CDR3 DNA is held: 48 bases, read in frame from base 1. The germline V gene yields SGHRS for CDR1 and YFSETQ for CDR2.

This receptor chain uses TRBV5-1 and TRBJ2-6; matching of 6 bases hints at TRBD1 as the D gene. The sample taken for sequencing was blood, either unsorted or a sorted T cell fraction (not recorded which). The source of this sequence is a female donor with ankylosing spondylitis or in good health (not recorded which). The CDR3 region reads CASSLREGAGANVLTF. The nucleotide sequence reads as follows: TGCGCCAGCAGCTTGCGAGAGGGGGCTGGGGCCAACGTCCTGACTTTC. Extended through the reference TRBV5-1 and TRBJ2-6 proteins, this CDR3 yields the full variable domain: KAGVTQTPRYLIKTRGQQVTLSCSPISGHRSVSWYQQTPGQGLQFLFEYFSETQRNKGNFPGRFSGRQFSNSRSEMNVSTLELGDSALYLCASSLREGAGANVLTFGAGSRLTVL.